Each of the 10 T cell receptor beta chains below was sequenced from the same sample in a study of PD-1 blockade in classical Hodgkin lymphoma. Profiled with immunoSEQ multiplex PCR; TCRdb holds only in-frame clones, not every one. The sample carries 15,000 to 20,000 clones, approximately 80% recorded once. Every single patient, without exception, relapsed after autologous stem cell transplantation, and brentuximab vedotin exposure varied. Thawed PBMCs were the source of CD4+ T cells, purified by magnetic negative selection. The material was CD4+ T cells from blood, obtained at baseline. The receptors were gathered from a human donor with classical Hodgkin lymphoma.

The CDR3 nucleotides are TGTGCCAGCAGCTTAGGATACAGGGGGACAGATACGCAGTATTTT. It codes for CASSLGYRGTDTQYF. This chain connects TRBV7-9 to TRBJ2-3; 8 nucleotides match TRBD1. V lost 1 base, J lost 3 bases, and 3 bases stayed unmatched. The CDR3 covers 15 residues. Per germline, CDR1 SEHNR and CDR2 FQNEAQ (reference sequence).

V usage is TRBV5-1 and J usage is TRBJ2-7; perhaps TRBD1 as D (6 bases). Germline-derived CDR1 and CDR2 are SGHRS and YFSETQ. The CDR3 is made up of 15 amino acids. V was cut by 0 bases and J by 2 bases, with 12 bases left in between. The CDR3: CASSLVQGVAYEQYF. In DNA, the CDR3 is TGCGCCAGCAGCTTGGTACAGGGTGTCGCCTACGAGCAGTACTTC.

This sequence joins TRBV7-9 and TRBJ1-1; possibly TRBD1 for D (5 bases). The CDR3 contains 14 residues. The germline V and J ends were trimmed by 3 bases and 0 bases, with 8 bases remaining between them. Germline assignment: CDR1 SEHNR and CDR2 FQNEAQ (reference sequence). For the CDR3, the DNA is TGTGCCAGCAGCTTTCAGGGAATGAACACTGAAGCTTTCTTT. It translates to CASSFQGMNTEAFF.

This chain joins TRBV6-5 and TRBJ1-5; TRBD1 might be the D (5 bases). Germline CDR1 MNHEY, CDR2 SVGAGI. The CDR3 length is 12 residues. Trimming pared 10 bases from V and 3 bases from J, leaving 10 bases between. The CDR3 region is CATTGPNQPQHF. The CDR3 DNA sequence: TGTGCCACCACAGGCCCCAATCAGCCCCAGCATTTT.

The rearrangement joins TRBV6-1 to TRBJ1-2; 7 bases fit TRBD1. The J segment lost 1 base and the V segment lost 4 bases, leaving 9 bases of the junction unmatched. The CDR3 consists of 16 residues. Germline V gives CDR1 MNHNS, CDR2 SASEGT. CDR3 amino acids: CASSVQQGSINYGYTF. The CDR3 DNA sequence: TGTGCCAGCAGTGTTCAACAGGGGTCTATTAACTATGGCTACACCTTC.

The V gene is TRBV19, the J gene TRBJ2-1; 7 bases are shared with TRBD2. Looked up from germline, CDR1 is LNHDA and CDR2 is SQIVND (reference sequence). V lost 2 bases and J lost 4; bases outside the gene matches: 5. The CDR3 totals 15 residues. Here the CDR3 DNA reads TGTGCCAGTAGTATAACAAGCGGGGAATACAATGAGCAGTTCTTC. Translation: CASSITSGEYNEQFF.

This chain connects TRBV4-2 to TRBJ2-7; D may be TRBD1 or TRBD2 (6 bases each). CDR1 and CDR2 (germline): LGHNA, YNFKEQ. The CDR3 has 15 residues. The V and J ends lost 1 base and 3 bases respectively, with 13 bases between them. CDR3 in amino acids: CASSQAGAQFYEQYF. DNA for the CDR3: TGTGCCAGCAGCCAAGCGGGGGCCCAGTTCTACGAGCAGTACTTC.

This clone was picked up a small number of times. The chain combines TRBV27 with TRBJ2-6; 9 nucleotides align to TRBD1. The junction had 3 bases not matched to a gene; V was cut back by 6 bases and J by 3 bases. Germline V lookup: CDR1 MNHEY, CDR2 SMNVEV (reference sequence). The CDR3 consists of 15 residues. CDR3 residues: CASSYRGHGANVLTF. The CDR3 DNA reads TGTGCCAGCAGCTACAGGGGGCATGGGGCCAACGTCCTGACTTTC.

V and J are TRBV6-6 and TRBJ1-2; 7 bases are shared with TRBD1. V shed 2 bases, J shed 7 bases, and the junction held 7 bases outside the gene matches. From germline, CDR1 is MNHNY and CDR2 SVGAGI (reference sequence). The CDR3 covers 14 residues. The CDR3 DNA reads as TGTGCCAGCAGTTACGTGACAGGGATGATTGGCTACACCTTC. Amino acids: CASSYVTGMIGYTF.

The chain's CDR3 is CASSLDWGTEAFF. The CDR3 DNA follows: TGTGCCAGCAGCTTAGATTGGGGGACTGAAGCTTTCTTT. The chain uses TRBV11-2 and TRBJ1-1; the D gene is possibly TRBD1 (5 bases). Trimming stripped 0 bases from V and 5 bases from J, with 7 bases between. The CDR3 loop spans 13 amino acids. CDR1 SGHAT and CDR2 FQNNGV come from the germline V gene.